This paragraph reports one T cell receptor beta chain. The antigen it binds to is not known. No quality values exist for individual bases; no much larger clone is one base distant. This sample is part of a study of blood T cell repertoires in COVID-19 (TCRdb year 2020). About the investigation overall: The collaborator samples originated in the United States, Italy and Spain and spanned the acute and convalescent phases of COVID-19. The sample metadata nearly always contained a de-identified subject ID, COVID-19 status, age in years and sex. The material from the prospective study consisted of cDNA or gDNA derived from T cells, B-cell-depleted T cells, or PBMCs. Where available, HLA class I and class II types were taken from metadata supplied by the sample provider and were not determined by assay-based typing. The dataset comprised deeply sampled blood TCRbeta repertoires from subjects exposed to, actively infected with, or recovered from COVID-19. The samples were drawn from two sources: the first 160 participants of the ongoing ImmuneRACE study, and 1,254 subjects contributed by 6 global collaborators. A freely available public database, intended as a resource for researchers studying the immune response to SARS-CoV-2, is where the repertoires were released. General conclusions and limits of the study: Clinical and demographic metadata were provided uncurated, with the amount varying by source and participant.

Each collaborating institution followed its own protocols to collect whole blood in K2EDTA tubes. Collaborator samples were shipped for TCRbeta analysis as frozen whole blood, isolated PBMCs, or DNA extracted from either sample type. The CDR3 covers 13 residues, taking in both the cysteine and the phenylalanine. The CDR3 DNA has 39 bases and is translated from base 1. Trimming costs V 3 bases and J 6 bases, and their ends lie 11 bases apart. Based on the germline V gene (reference sequence), the CDR1 and CDR2 sequences are MNHEY and SMNVEV. The immunoSEQ Assay, a bias-controlled multiplex PCR, was used to amplify TCRbeta CDR3 regions from genomic DNA. As for the original processing: The number of nucleated cells in each sample was estimated by amplification of reference gene primers within the assay. To quantify the absolute abundance of each unique TCRbeta CDR3 rearrangement, sequence reads were collapsed and filtered. Productive Simpson clonality was computed per sample as the square root of Simpson's diversity index over productive rearrangements. Not all clones reach the TCRdb copy of this immuneACCESS table, which keeps in-frame sequences only. Checked studies attribute under half of the gap to unresolved V genes and leave the rest unexplained. The V and J calls and clone size come from that table; D and trimming were worked out from the DNA. This sample comprises about 100,000 clones, roughly 89% of them detected only once. Around 6% of the sample goes to the ten largest clones.

The source is a man aged 70-80 years with acute or convalescent COVID-19. Sequenced: peripheral blood. Recombination linked TRBV27 to TRBJ1-2; TRBD1 could be the D gene, as 6 bases match. The CDR3 is CASSLTGRDGYTF. The nucleotide sequence is given as TGTGCCAGCAGTTTGACAGGAAGGGATGGCTACACCTTC.